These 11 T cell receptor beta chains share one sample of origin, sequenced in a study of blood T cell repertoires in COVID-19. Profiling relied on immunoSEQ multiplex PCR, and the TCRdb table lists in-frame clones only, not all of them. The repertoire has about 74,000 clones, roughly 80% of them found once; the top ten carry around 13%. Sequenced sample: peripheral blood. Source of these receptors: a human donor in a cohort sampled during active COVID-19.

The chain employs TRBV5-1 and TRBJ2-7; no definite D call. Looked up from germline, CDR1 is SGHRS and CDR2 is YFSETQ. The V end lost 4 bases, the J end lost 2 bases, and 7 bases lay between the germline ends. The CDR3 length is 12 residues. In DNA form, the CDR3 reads TGCGCCAGCAGCCTGCCTACCTACGAGCAGTACTTC. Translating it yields CASSLPTYEQYF.

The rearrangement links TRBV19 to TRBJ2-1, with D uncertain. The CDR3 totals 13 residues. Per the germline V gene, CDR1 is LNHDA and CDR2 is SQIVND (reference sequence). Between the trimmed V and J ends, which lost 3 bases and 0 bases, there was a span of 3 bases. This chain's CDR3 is CASSIRSYNEQFF. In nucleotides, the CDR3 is TGTGCCAGTAGTATCCGCTCCTACAATGAGCAGTTCTTC.

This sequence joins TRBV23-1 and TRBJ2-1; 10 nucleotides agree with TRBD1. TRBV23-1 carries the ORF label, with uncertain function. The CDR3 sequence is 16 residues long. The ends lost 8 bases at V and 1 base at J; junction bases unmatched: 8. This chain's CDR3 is CASSRRDRGSYNEQFF. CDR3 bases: TGCGCCAGCTCGCGCCGGGACAGGGGTTCCTACAATGAGCAGTTCTTC.

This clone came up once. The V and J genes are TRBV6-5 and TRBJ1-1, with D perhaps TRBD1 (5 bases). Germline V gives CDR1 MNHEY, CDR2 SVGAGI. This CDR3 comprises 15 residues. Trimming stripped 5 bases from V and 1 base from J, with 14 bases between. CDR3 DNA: TGTGCCAGCAGTCAAAACCGACAGCAGAACACTGAAGCTTTCTTT. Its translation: CASSQNRQQNTEAFF.

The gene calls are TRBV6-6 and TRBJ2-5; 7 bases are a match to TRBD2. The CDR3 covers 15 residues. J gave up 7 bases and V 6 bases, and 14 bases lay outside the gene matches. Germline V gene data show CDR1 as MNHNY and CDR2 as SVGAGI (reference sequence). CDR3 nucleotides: TGTGCCAGCAGCTCGGGGGGTTTTCATATCGGGACCCAGTACTTC. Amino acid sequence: CASSSGGFHIGTQYF.

CDR3 loop: CASRFYGGSSYNEQFF. The CDR3 coding sequence is TGTGCAAGTCGCTTTTATGGGGGCAGCTCCTACAATGAGCAGTTCTTC. The V and J genes are TRBV12-2 and TRBJ2-1; TRBD1, the table's D call, was not compared with the DNA. TRBV12-2 is designated a pseudogene. The CDR3 sequence is 16 residues long.

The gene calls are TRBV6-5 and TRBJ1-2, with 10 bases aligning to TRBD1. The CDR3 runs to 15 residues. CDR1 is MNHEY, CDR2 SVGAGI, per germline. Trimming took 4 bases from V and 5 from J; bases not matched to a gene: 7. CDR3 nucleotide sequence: TGTGCCAGCAGTTCCGGACAGGGGGGGTGGTATGGCTACACCTTC. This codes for CASSSGQGGWYGYTF.

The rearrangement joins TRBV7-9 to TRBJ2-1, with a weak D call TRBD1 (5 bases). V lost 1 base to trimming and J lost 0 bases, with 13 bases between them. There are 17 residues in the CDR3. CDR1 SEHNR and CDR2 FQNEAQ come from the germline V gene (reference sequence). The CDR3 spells CASSLGGATISYNEQFF. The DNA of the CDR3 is TGTGCCAGCAGCTTAGGTGGGGCCACGATCTCCTACAATGAGCAGTTCTTC. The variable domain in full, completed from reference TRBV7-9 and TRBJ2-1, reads DTGVSQNPRHKITKRGQNVTFRCDPISEHNRLYWYRQTLGQGPEFLTYFQNEAQLEKSRLLSDRFSAERPKGSFSTLEIQRTEQGDSAMYLCASSLGGATISYNEQFFGPGTRLTVL.

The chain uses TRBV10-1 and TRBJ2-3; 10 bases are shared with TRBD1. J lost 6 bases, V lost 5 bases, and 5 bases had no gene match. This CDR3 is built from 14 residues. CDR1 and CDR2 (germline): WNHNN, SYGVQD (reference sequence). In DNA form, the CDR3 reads TGCGCCAGCAGTAAGGGACAGGGGTTGGATACGCAGTATTTT. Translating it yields CASSKGQGLDTQYF.

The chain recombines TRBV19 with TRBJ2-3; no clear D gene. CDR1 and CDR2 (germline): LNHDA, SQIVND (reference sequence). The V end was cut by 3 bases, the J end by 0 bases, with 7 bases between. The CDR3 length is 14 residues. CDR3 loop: CASSIERSTDTQYF. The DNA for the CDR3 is TGTGCCAGTAGTATTGAGAGGAGCACAGATACGCAGTATTTT.

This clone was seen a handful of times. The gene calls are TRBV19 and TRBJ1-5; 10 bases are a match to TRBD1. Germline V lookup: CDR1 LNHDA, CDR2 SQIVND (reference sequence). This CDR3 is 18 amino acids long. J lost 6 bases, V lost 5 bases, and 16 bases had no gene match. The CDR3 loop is CASSFLNGDRGPIQPQHF. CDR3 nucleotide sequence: TGTGCCAGTAGTTTCCTAAACGGAGACAGGGGGCCTATTCAGCCCCAGCATTTT.